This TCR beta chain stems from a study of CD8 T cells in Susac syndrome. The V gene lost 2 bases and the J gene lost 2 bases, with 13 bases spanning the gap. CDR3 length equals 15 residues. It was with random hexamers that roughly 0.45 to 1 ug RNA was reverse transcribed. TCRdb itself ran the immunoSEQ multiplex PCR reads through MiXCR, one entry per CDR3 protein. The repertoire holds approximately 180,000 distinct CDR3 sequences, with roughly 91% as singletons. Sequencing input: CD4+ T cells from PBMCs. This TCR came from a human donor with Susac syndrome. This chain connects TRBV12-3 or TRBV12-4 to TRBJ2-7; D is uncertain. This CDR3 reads CASSLSARSPYEQYF. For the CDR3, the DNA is TGTGCCAGCAGTTTAAGTGCCAGGTCTCCCTACGAGCAGTACTTC.